This record concerns one T cell receptor beta chain sequence. What it binds is not known. Terminally differentiated effector memory CD45RA+ cells were left out of the naive CD8 fraction, which was CD45RO-negative and positively selected for CCR7. The entry originates in a study of shared clonotypes between healthy human individuals. The CDR3 totals 15 residues. Germline CDR1 and CDR2: SGHRS and YFSETQ. V was trimmed by 4 bases and J by 2 bases, leaving 16 bases between them. Libraries were prepared by immunoSEQ multiplex PCR; TCRdb keeps only in-frame clonotypes and omits some of them. The data contain over 2,000,000 clones, 90% to 95% of them seen just once; the ten biggest clones take up about 1.7%. Study-wide findings and caveats: Specimens sampled were limited to blood, with tissue repertoires likely differing. Naive subsets typically showed greater estimated richness than memory subsets. Clonotype sharing among donors was expected to depend on sequencing depth.

The genes are TRBV5-1 and TRBJ2-7, with D possibly matching TRBD1 (6 bases). Sample: naive CD8+ T cells from PBMCs. This receptor was identified in a man aged 18 to 29 in good health. Some clones in this sample may be carry-over from other donors' samples. CDR3 in amino acids: CASSDQGKGAYEQYF. DNA for the CDR3: TGCGCCAGCAGCGACCAGGGGAAGGGAGCCTACGAGCAGTACTTC.